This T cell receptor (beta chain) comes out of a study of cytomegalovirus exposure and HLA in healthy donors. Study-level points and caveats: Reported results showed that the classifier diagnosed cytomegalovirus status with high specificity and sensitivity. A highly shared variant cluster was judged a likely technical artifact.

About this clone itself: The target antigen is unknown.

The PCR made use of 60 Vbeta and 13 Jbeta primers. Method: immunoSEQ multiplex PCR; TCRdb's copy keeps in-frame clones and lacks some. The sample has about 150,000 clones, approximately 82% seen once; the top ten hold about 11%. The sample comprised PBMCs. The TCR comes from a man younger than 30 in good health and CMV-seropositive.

The CDR3 DNA reads TGTGCCAGAAGCTTGGGTCGTGCTAGCGGGATTTACAATGAGCAGTTCTTC. Translated: CARSLGRASGIYNEQFF. V is TRBV5-3 and J is TRBJ2-1; 9 nucleotides line up with TRBD2. TRBV5-3 carries the ORF label, with uncertain function. The CDR3 spans 17 residues. V lost 0 bases and J lost 4; bases outside the gene matches: 8.